This is a list of T cell receptor beta chains from one sample in a study of blood T cell repertoires in COVID-19. The method was immunoSEQ multiplex PCR; TCRdb's version includes in-frame clones alone and lacks a portion of them. Of approximately 57,000 clones listed, 87% were seen once; the top ten hold 3% to 4.5%. Sequencing was carried out using peripheral blood. The receptors shown here come from a man aged 45-65 years with acute or convalescent COVID-19. The conserved cysteine and the conserved F or W are not part of the CDR3 here.

TRBV6-5,TRBJ1-6,ASSPVSGDSSPLH
TRBV11-3,TRBJ2-7,ASRVTGYEQY
TRBV5-5,TRBJ1-2,ASSRFQGAYGYT
TRBV10-2,TRBJ1-5,ASSRVTFQPQH
TRBV11-3,TRBJ2-7,ASSSASSASYEQY
TRBV6-1,TRBJ2-4,ASSAVSGSPEPLAKNIQY
TRBV7-3,TRBJ2-1,ASSLSGGPYNEQF
TRBV11-2,TRBJ2-1,ASSLELVWDRYNEQF
TRBV19,TRBJ2-5,ASSEGRRGVTQY
TRBV2,TRBJ1-1,ASRDRQGANTEAF
TRBV19,TRBJ1-4,ASRPKDRGNEKLF
TRBV7-9,TRBJ2-7,ASSLSGGRSYEQY
TRBV3-1/TRBV3-2,TRBJ2-3,ASRPTERELDTQY
TRBV24-1,TRBJ2-6,ATSDPAGDGANVLT
TRBV10-3,TRBJ2-7,AISTLRYEQY
TRBV5-1,TRBJ2-7,ASSHYQGYEQY
TRBV7-9,TRBJ1-1,ASIPGQGLRGTEAF
TRBV11-3,TRBJ1-4,ARLQGNEKLF
TRBV25-1,TRBJ2-7,ASTPREGREQY
TRBV2,TRBJ2-5,ASSAGTSGVTQETQY
TRBV11-3,TRBJ2-7,ASSLVLRPYEQY
TRBV12-3/TRBV12-4,TRBJ1-5,ASSLRENQPQH
TRBV6-5,TRBJ2-3,ASTVTGPDTQY
TRBV5-4,TRBJ2-3,ASSIQGSTDTQY
TRBV14,TRBJ1-2,ASSQWGGYGYT
TRBV4-1,TRBJ1-1,ASSLGTWNTEAF
TRBV30,TRBJ2-7,AWTQGAINEQY
TRBV7-9,TRBJ1-2,ASSLGAYYGYT
TRBV7-9,TRBJ1-6,ATAAANSPLH
TRBV30,TRBJ2-2,AWSVRVGGAYGGELF
TRBV19,TRBJ2-1,ASSKTRLAGGGEQF
TRBV20-1,TRBJ2-1,SASPSFFSNEQF
TRBV2,TRBJ2-1,ASRTGSGGYNEQF
TRBV11-2,TRBJ2-7,ASSLIGGQTYEQY
TRBV3-1/TRBV3-2,TRBJ2-3,ASSQDWGGDTQY
TRBV10-2,TRBJ2-7,ASSDWGGEGRNEQY
TRBV28,TRBJ1-1,ASRRQGGGRMNTEAF
TRBV10-3,TRBJ2-7,AIGQGFAYEQY
TRBV2,TRBJ2-7,ASSEMGGRGGYEQY
TRBV5-1,TRBJ1-1,ASSLGGGRKEAF
TRBV9,TRBJ1-1,ASSPSTGTNTEAF
TRBV7-8,TRBJ2-4,ASSSPGLARVIQY
TRBV9,TRBJ1-1,ASSVSARHTEAF
TRBV27,TRBJ1-1,ASSGGDGAF
TRBV7-3,TRBJ2-3,ASSFDRDSWESTADTQY
TRBV3-1/TRBV3-2,TRBJ2-7,ASSQEAGVYYEQY
TRBV15,TRBJ1-2,ATALRGLYGYT
TRBV5-4,TRBJ2-4,ASSLSRGGDQAKNIQY
TRBV5-8,TRBJ2-7,ASSSGTTRYEQY
TRBV7-8,TRBJ1-5,ASSLEGAILQPQH
TRBV10-3,TRBJ2-7,AIREHTAAQGKLNEQY
TRBV28,TRBJ2-2,ASSLRTSGGTGELF
TRBV9,TRBJ2-3,ASSPRTSVNTDTQY
TRBV10-1,TRBJ2-2,ASSRWPGELF
TRBV9,TRBJ1-5,ASSVGGGLNQPQH
TRBV5-1,TRBJ1-1,ASRLTTGVPNTEAF